This TCR beta chain was sequenced during a study of T cell responses to AZD1222 COVID-19 vaccine (TCRdb year 2021). For the study in its entirety: AZD1222 recipients given second doses at about 4 weeks or at about 12 weeks were pooled, since spike-specific TCR depth and breadth were not found to differ between the two schedules. Trial participants were enrolled by age into subgroups of 18-55, 56-69 and 70-plus years, and around 150, 29 and 61 TCR-sequenced participants, respectively, were included in these subgroups. A total of about 230 trial participants underwent TCR sequencing, of whom around 200 received two doses of AZD1222 and approximately 25 received two doses of the MenACWY control vaccine. Broader findings and caveats from the paper: Most participants were white British and females outnumbered males, and the authors suggested that clonal diversity may have been underestimated. Vaccine-associated CD4 TCRs spanned the whole spike protein, with dominant responses in regions 160-218 and 743-854. Nearly half of unique spike-specific TCRs reportedly recognized epitopes outside regions mutated in the B.1.351 and B.1.1.7 variants. After two AZD1222 doses, spike-specific TCR breadth and depth were significantly higher than at day 0 and than in MenACWY recipients. Conclusions about previously exposed vaccinees were limited because only five to seven AZD1222 recipients were SARS-CoV-2 seropositive at baseline. Because no day 14 peak-response samples were available, repertoires were characterized only after the peak T cell response. In the small 56-69-year group, the increase in depth fell short of significance, most likely because of low power.

CDR1 and CDR2 were assigned from the germline V gene (reference sequence) as SEHNR and FQNEAQ. There are 14 amino acids in the CDR3, from cysteine to phenylalanine inclusive. Only the CDR3 portion is preserved as DNA: 42 bases, with reading frame beginning at the first base. The trim is 3 bases for V and 1 base for J, with a gap of 10 bases between the germline ends. The time point label, read with the paper, signifies: baseline before first vaccination. Samples from vaccinated people were obtained from the UK trials COV001 and COV002, which included a single-blind randomized controlled phase 2/3 trial of AZD1222 (ChAdOx1 nCoV-19) in healthy adults. For TCRbeta chain sequencing, PBMC samples were collected from trial participants at day 0 and at day 28 after the second dose. The CDR3 regions of human TCRbeta chains were analyzed by immunosequencing. For the original study's pipeline: TCRs in the repertoires were compared against a reference library of SARS-CoV-2-specific TCRs that had been generated with the MIRA antigen-specificity platform. Breadth meant the fraction of unique TCRs that were SARS-CoV-2-associated, whereas depth meant the fraction of total T cells that were SARS-CoV-2-associated. Using the MIRA data, each spike-specific TCR was assigned both to the spike region to which the TCR was reactive and to a CD4 or CD8 class. Log10-transformed breadth and depth values were compared by one-way ANOVA with Sidak's multiple comparisons tests. TCRdb re-hosts the immuneACCESS table, in-frame sequences only. Its copies lack some clones; in the studies checked, an unresolved V gene accounts for under half of them, and the cause for the rest is not known. V and J calls and clone size are as listed in that table; D and trimming were resolved from the DNA. The table for this sample lists roughly 150,000 clones; 92% of them were counted only once. The ten biggest clones cover around 2.3% of the sample.

A word on this clone: The clone's antigen remains unknown. No base quality values were provided; no much bigger clone lies one nucleotide off.

The TCR originated in an adult in good health. The V and J genes are TRBV7-9 and TRBJ2-7; D gene: possibly TRBD2, on 5 matching bases. The material was peripheral blood, obtained on day 0 of AZD1222 vaccination. DNA sequence: TGTGCCAGCAGCTTCGATACGGGGTCCTACGAGCAGTACTTC. Its protein is CASSFDTGSYEQYF.